The 32 T cell receptor beta chains listed next were all sequenced from one sample in a study of technical replicates of blood from a few donors. TCRdb keeps only in-frame clones here, not all; method: immunoSEQ multiplex PCR. Of tens of thousands of clones in the sample, nearly 97% are singletons; the top ten hold approximately 0.26%. Sequenced: T cells isolated from PBMCs. All receptors derive from a human donor in good health.

The chain uses TRBV5-1 and TRBJ2-7; D is perhaps TRBD1 (6 bases). V was pared by 4 bases and J by 3 bases, with 20 bases between. The germline CDR1 and CDR2 sequences are SGHRS and YFSETQ. The CDR3 is 16 amino acids. CDR3 DNA sequence: TGCGCCAGCAGCCCTACGGATCGGGACACTCTCTACGAGCAGTACTTC. This sequence encodes CASSPTDRDTLYEQYF. Filled out from reference TRBV5-1 and TRBJ2-7, the complete variable domain reads KAGVTQTPRYLIKTRGQQVTLSCSPISGHRSVSWYQQTPGQGLQFLFEYFSETQRNKGNFPGRFSGRQFSNSRSEMNVSTLELGDSALYLCASSPTDRDTLYEQYFGPGTRLTVT.

The CDR3 DNA reads as TGTGCCAGCAGTACTGGAGTCTCTTACAATGAGCAGTTCTTC. Amino acid sequence: CASSTGVSYNEQFF. The genes are TRBV6-5 and TRBJ2-1; D is undetermined. V lost 5 bases to trimming and J lost 4 bases, with 12 bases between them. CDR1 is MNHEY and CDR2 is SVGAGI in the germline V gene. The length of the CDR3 is 14 residues.

The V and J genes are TRBV28 and TRBJ2-7, with 11 bases lining up with TRBD1. The CDR3 spans 15 residues. CDR1 and CDR2 (germline): MDHEN, SYDVKM. Trimming took 3 bases from V and 4 from J; bases not matched to a gene: 5. CDR3 nucleotides: TGTGCCAGCAGTTTGCCCGGGACAGGGGGGTACGAGCAGTACTTC. It is translated as CASSLPGTGGYEQYF.

The chain combines TRBV2 with TRBJ2-5; 8 positions match TRBD2. CDR3 length: 12 residues. CDR1 is SNHLY and CDR2 is FYNNEI in the germline V gene. The trim removed 7 bases at V and 6 bases at J, leaving 4 bases unmatched. CDR3 DNA sequence: TGTGCCAGCACCCCGGGGGGGAAGACCCAGTACTTC. Translating gives CASTPGGKTQYF.

CDR3 sequence reads: CSVEDGTGGWPQHF. CDR3 nucleotides: TGCAGCGTTGAAGATGGGACCGGAGGGTGGCCCCAGCATTTT. The genes are TRBV29-1 and TRBJ1-5; D may be TRBD1 (5 bases). Trimming cost V 0 bases and J 9 bases, with 15 bases left between them. The CDR3 runs 14 residues. CDR1 and CDR2 (germline): SQVTM, ANQGSEA.

V usage is TRBV6-5 and J usage is TRBJ1-1, with D hard to call. Germline values: CDR1 MNHEY, CDR2 SVGAGI. The CDR3 spans 13 residues. Trimming left V 6 bases short and J 4 bases short, with 12 bases between. CDR3 loop: CASSIQGSTEAFF. As DNA, the CDR3 is TGTGCCAGCAGCATACAAGGGAGCACTGAAGCTTTCTTT.

The chain's CDR3 is CASSATGTWNTEAFF. CDR3 in DNA: TGTGCCAGCAGCGCTACAGGGACCTGGAACACTGAAGCTTTCTTT. V is TRBV9 and J is TRBJ1-1; D may be TRBD1 (6 bases). This CDR3 is 15 amino acids long. Per the germline V gene, CDR1 is SGDLS and CDR2 is YYNGEE. Trimming pared 3 bases from V and 1 base from J, leaving 13 bases between.

The CDR3 spells CSVEENGGELFF. The DNA for the CDR3 is TGCAGCGTTGAAGAAAACGGCGGGGAGCTGTTTTTT. The rearrangement uses TRBV29-1 and TRBJ2-2; D gene uncertain. Germline assignment: CDR1 SQVTM and CDR2 ANQGSEA. V gave up 0 bases and J gave up 7 bases, with 6 bases separating them. CDR3 length equals 12 residues.

This chain uses TRBV2 with TRBJ2-2; D may be TRBD1 (5 bases). There are 12 residues in the CDR3. Deletions cut 6 bases from V and 6 bases from J, with 8 bases between. Looked up from germline, CDR1 is SNHLY and CDR2 is FYNNEI. The CDR3 sequence is CASRGDAGELFF. CDR3 sequence (DNA): TGTGCCAGCAGAGGGGATGCCGGGGAGCTGTTTTTT.

V usage is TRBV19 and J usage is TRBJ1-2; D perhaps matches TRBD1 (5 bases). V was pared by 6 bases and J by 3 bases, with 14 bases between. CDR3 length: 14 amino acids. Germline lookup yields CDR1 LNHDA and CDR2 SQIVND (reference sequence). CDR3 region: CASRPQGSYYGYTF. CDR3 DNA sequence: TGTGCCAGTAGACCCCAGGGCAGTTACTATGGCTACACCTTC.

This clone was counted a single time. The chain combines TRBV10-3 with TRBJ1-2, with D possibly being TRBD1 (6 bases). In germline, CDR1 is ENHRY, CDR2 SYGVKD. The CDR3 is made up of 12 amino acids. V lost 7 bases and J lost 3, with 9 bases in between. The CDR3 is CAIKEGDYGYTF. Written as DNA, the CDR3 is TGTGCCATCAAAGAGGGGGACTATGGCTACACCTTC.

CDR3 sequence (DNA): TGTGCCTGGAGTGGGCGGGTGGGCACTGAAGCTTTCTTT. Translation: CAWSGRVGTEAFF. The J gene is TRBJ1-1, the V gene TRBV30; D is uncertain. The V and J ends lost 1 base and 4 bases respectively, with 10 bases between them. Germline CDR1 GTSNPN, CDR2 SVGIG (reference sequence). The CDR3 is made up of 13 amino acids. The whole variable domain, filled in from reference TRBV30 and TRBJ1-1, reads SQTIHQWPATLVQPVGSPLSLECTVEGTSNPNLYWYRQAAGRGLQLLFYSVGIGQISSEVPQNLSASRPQDRQFILSSKKLLLSDSGFYLCAWSGRVGTEAFFGQGTRLTVV.

This chain connects TRBV4-1 to TRBJ2-2; D ambiguous. V dropped 1 base and J dropped 6 bases, with 6 bases sitting between them. This CDR3 comprises 13 residues. Germline V lookup: CDR1 MGHRA, CDR2 YSYEKL. CDR3 nucleotide sequence: TGCGCCAGCAGCCAAGTTCTTCCCGGGGAGCTGTTTTTT. This encodes CASSQVLPGELFF.

The gene calls are TRBV10-1 and TRBJ1-6; the match to TRBD1 covers 7 bases. This CDR3 has 16 residues. Germline CDR1 is WNHNN and CDR2 is SYGVQD (reference sequence). The V and J ends lost 10 bases and 8 bases, in that order; junction bases with no gene match: 17. The DNA of the CDR3 is TGCGCCACCCACCGGGACCGGGACAGTTTTGATTCACCCCTCCACTTT. It encodes CATHRDRDSFDSPLHF.

The rearrangement joins TRBV11-2 to TRBJ2-7; tentative D call: TRBD1 (6 bases). V was trimmed by 1 base and J by 6 bases, leaving 16 bases between them. The CDR3 is 15 amino acids. The germline CDR1 and CDR2 sequences are SGHAT and FQNNGV. The CDR3: CASSLAPGTSAEQYF. The CDR3 region has the DNA TGTGCCAGCAGCTTAGCCCCCGGGACATCCGCCGAGCAGTACTTC.

The V gene is TRBV7-9, the J gene TRBJ1-4; unclear D gene. The V and J ends lost 2 bases and 6 bases respectively, with 13 bases between them. The V gene's germline CDR1 is SEHNR and CDR2 FQNEAQ (reference sequence). The CDR3 sequence is 15 residues long. Here the CDR3 reads CASSLQRIFHEKLFF. The CDR3, as DNA: TGTGCCAGCAGCTTACAGCGGATTTTTCATGAAAAACTGTTTTTT. Supplemented by reference TRBV7-9 and TRBJ1-4, the full variable domain reads DTGVSQNPRHKITKRGQNVTFRCDPISEHNRLYWYRQTLGQGPEFLTYFQNEAQLEKSRLLSDRFSAERPKGSFSTLEIQRTEQGDSAMYLCASSLQRIFHEKLFFGSGTQLSVL.

V gene TRBV19 combines with J gene TRBJ2-1; D gene ambiguous. Germline V gene sequence: CDR1 LNHDA, CDR2 SQIVND (reference sequence). This CDR3 spans 16 amino acids. Between the trimmed V and J ends, which lost 1 base and 0 bases, there was a span of 10 bases. The CDR3 DNA reads as TGTGCCAGTAGTATAGTTTCGCGCGGCTCCTACAATGAGCAGTTCTTC. It translates to CASSIVSRGSYNEQFF.

The rearrangement links TRBV4-2 to TRBJ1-2; unclear D gene. The CDR3 totals 15 residues. V lost 0 bases, J lost 0 bases, and 8 bases lay in between. The V gene's germline CDR1 is LGHNA and CDR2 YNFKEQ. The CDR3, as DNA: TGTGCCAGCAGCCAAGATCCGCAGTCTAACTATGGCTACACCTTC. This encodes CASSQDPQSNYGYTF.

This chain links TRBV2 with TRBJ1-4; the match to TRBD1 covers 8 bases. Germline V gene lookup returns CDR1 SNHLY and CDR2 FYNNEI. V shed 6 bases and J 11 bases; nucleotides not matched to a gene: 17. This CDR3 has 16 residues. The CDR3 DNA reads TGTGCCAGCAGGGCAGGGGGCTATCGTGTCGAGGCCAAACTGTTTTTT. It translates to CASRAGGYRVEAKLFF.

The V call is TRBV19, the J call TRBJ2-1; tentatively, D is TRBD2 (5 bases). Trimming cost V 7 bases and J 0 bases, with 7 bases left between them. CDR1 and CDR2 (germline): LNHDA, SQIVND (reference sequence). The length of the CDR3 is 13 residues. The CDR3 DNA follows: TGTGCCAGTACGGGAAGCTCCTACAATGAGCAGTTCTTC. This translates into CASTGSSYNEQFF.

This clone was detected only once. The gene calls are TRBV2 and TRBJ2-1; the match to TRBD2 covers 8 bases. Trimming cost V 3 bases and J 0 bases; bases outside gene matches: 7. This CDR3 region has 17 residues. Per germline, CDR1 SNHLY and CDR2 FYNNEI. CDR3: CASSDFGRASSYNEQFF. CDR3 nucleotides: TGTGCCAGCAGTGACTTCGGGAGGGCTAGCTCCTACAATGAGCAGTTCTTC. Full variable domain (rest looked up from reference TRBV2 and TRBJ2-1): EPEVTQTPSHQVTQMGQEVILRCVPISNHLYFYWYRQILGQKVEFLVSFYNNEISEKSEIFDDQFSVERPDGSNFTLKIRSTKLEDSAMYFCASSDFGRASSYNEQFFGPGTRLTVL.

This rearrangement joins TRBV7-9 to TRBJ2-1, with D hard to call. Germline CDR1 reads SEHNR; CDR2 reads FQNEAQ (reference sequence). The CDR3 extends over 12 amino acids. Trimming shortened V by 1 base and J by 7 bases, and 5 bases separated the two germline ends. The CDR3 spells CASSLDSNEQFF. The CDR3 DNA reads as TGTGCCAGCAGCTTAGATTCGAATGAGCAGTTCTTC. Based on the CDR3 plus reference TRBV7-9 and TRBJ2-1, the full variable domain is DTGVSQNPRHKITKRGQNVTFRCDPISEHNRLYWYRQTLGQGPEFLTYFQNEAQLEKSRLLSDRFSAERPKGSFSTLEIQRTEQGDSAMYLCASSLDSNEQFFGPGTRLTVL.

This sequence joins TRBV28 and TRBJ2-3; TRBD2 agrees at 8 bases. The CDR3 covers 15 residues. J was trimmed by 2 bases and V by 6 bases; bases with no gene match: 7. Germline V lookup: CDR1 MDHEN, CDR2 SYDVKM. This chain's CDR3 is CASRRGGSNTDTQYF. DNA for the CDR3: TGTGCCAGCAGACGGGGGGGGTCTAACACAGATACGCAGTATTTT.

The chain couples TRBV5-1 to TRBJ2-1, with 11 bases lining up with TRBD2. J was trimmed by 4 bases and V by 1 base; bases with no gene match: 7. This CDR3 region has 17 residues. The germline V gene encodes CDR1 SGHRS and CDR2 YFSETQ. As DNA, the CDR3 is TGCGCCAGCAGCTTGAAGATAGTAGCGGGGGGGTACAATGAGCAGTTCTTC. It encodes CASSLKIVAGGYNEQFF.

V gene TRBV6-1 combines with J gene TRBJ2-7; the match to TRBD2 covers 10 bases. Trimming took 7 bases from V and 4 from J; bases not matched to a gene: 10. CDR3 length equals 15 residues. Germline values: CDR1 MNHNS, CDR2 SASEGT. The chain's CDR3 is CASTKLTSGEYEQYF. DNA for the CDR3: TGTGCCAGCACCAAGTTAACTAGCGGGGAGTACGAGCAGTACTTC.

This chain joins TRBV19 and TRBJ1-5, with 10 nucleotides matching TRBD1. The CDR3 runs 16 residues. V dropped 5 bases and J dropped 7; count of bases not matched to a gene: 11. CDR1 and CDR2 (germline): LNHDA, SQIVND (reference sequence). The CDR3 bases are TGTGCCAGTAGTGCGAACCGACAGGGGGCGCGGCAGCCCCAGCATTTT. It encodes CASSANRQGARQPQHF.

The CDR3 is CASSDPSWSSYEQYF. In DNA form, the CDR3 reads TGTGCCAGCAGTGACCCCTCTTGGAGCTCCTACGAGCAGTACTTC. The chain joins TRBV28 to TRBJ2-7; D gene ambiguous. Germline values: CDR1 MDHEN, CDR2 SYDVKM. There are 15 residues in the CDR3. V gave up 5 bases and J gave up 0 bases, with 14 bases separating them.

The count of this clone is one. The V gene is TRBV10-3, the J gene TRBJ1-6; TRBD1 matches at 7 bases. Germline-derived CDR1 and CDR2 are ENHRY and SYGVKD. The V segment lost 7 bases and the J segment 10 bases; nucleotides outside the gene matches: 10. The CDR3 covers 14 residues. The chain's CDR3 is CAITDRDKGSPLHF. CDR3 nucleotides: TGTGCCATCACTGACAGGGACAAGGGCTCACCCCTCCACTTT.

The chain links TRBV9 to TRBJ1-1; D might be TRBD1 (5 bases). CDR1 SGDLS and CDR2 YYNGEE come from the germline V gene. V was pared by 1 base and J by 1 base, with 8 bases between. This CDR3 region has 14 residues. CDR3: CASSVSRENTEAFF. The CDR3 DNA reads TGTGCCAGCAGCGTATCCAGGGAGAACACTGAAGCTTTCTTT. Filled out from reference TRBV9 and TRBJ1-1, the complete variable domain reads DSGVTQTPKHLITATGQRVTLRCSPRSGDLSVYWYQQSLDQGLQFLIQYYNGEERAKGNILERFSAQQFPDLHSELNLSSLELGDSALYFCASSVSRENTEAFFGQGTRLTVV.

The chain has TRBV13 and TRBJ2-7; 8 positions agree with TRBD1. CDR1 is PRHDT and CDR2 is FYEKMQ in the germline V gene (reference sequence). This CDR3 is 15 amino acids long. Trimming took 5 bases from V and 5 from J; bases not matched to a gene: 11. This CDR3 reads CASSPSGQGLHEQYF. As DNA, the CDR3 is TGTGCCAGCAGCCCATCCGGACAGGGTCTCCACGAGCAGTACTTC.

The chain uses TRBV21-1 and TRBJ2-7; the tabulated D call, TRBD1, remains unverified against the DNA. TRBV21-1 is recorded as a pseudogene. This CDR3 is 14 amino acids long. DNA of the CDR3: TGTGCCAGCAGCAACAAAGGGACAGCCTACGAGCAGTACTTC. It specifies CASSNKGTAYEQYF.

V and J are TRBV19 and TRBJ2-7; D gene uncertain. Trimming removed 3 bases at V and 5 bases at J, with 5 bases between. Germline-derived CDR1 and CDR2 are LNHDA and SQIVND (reference sequence). The CDR3 is 11 amino acids. The CDR3, as DNA: TGTGCCAGTAGTATGGGCGACGAGCAGTACTTC. Translating gives CASSMGDEQYF.